A selection of T cell receptor beta chains follows, all from one sample in a study of Ad26.COV2.S vaccination and SARS-CoV-2 variants. Assay: immunoSEQ multiplex PCR; the TCRdb copy retains only in-frame clones and omits some. The sample has over 250,000 clones; 87% are singletons. Sequenced material: peripheral blood, taken in a trial of Ad26.COV2.S vaccine versus placebo. These receptor sequences come from a person aged 18-65 years who received the Ad26.COV2.S COVID-19 vaccine or a placebo. CDR3s include the opening cysteine and the closing phenylalanine or tryptophan. Each record gives: D gene, clone size, V gene, J gene, CDR3 length, CDR3 DNA, CDR3 protein. D genes are given only for firm matches. Clone size is given for some rows only: seen once, a few or many times, or a class if the clone is expanded.

d_gene: NA
abundance: once
v_gene: TRBV6-5
j_gene: TRBJ2-6
len: 14
CDR3nt: TGTGCCAGCAGCACTCCGTCTGGGGCCAACGTCCTGACTTTC
CDR3aa: CASSTPSGANVLTF

d_gene: TRBD2
abundance: NA
v_gene: TRBV2
j_gene: TRBJ2-2
len: 16
CDR3nt: TGTGCCAGCAGCTTCGGACTAGCGGGAAATCAAGGGGAGCTGTTTTTT
CDR3aa: CASSFGLAGNQGELFF

d_gene: TRBD2
abundance: NA
v_gene: TRBV7-3
j_gene: TRBJ2-1
len: 16
CDR3nt: TGTGCCAGCAGCTACCTAGCGGGCGCTCCCTACAATGAGCAGTTCTTC
CDR3aa: CASSYLAGAPYNEQFF

d_gene: TRBD1
abundance: NA
v_gene: TRBV12-5
j_gene: TRBJ1-2
len: 16
CDR3nt: TGTGCTAGTGGTTTGGTAATCAGGGGGCGATCCCCTGGCTACACCTTC
CDR3aa: CASGLVIRGRSPGYTF

d_gene: TRBD1
abundance: NA
v_gene: TRBV10-3
j_gene: TRBJ1-2
len: 14
CDR3nt: TGTGCCATCGAAGACAGGGGGAAGGAAGGCGGCTACACCTTC
CDR3aa: CAIEDRGKEGGYTF

d_gene: TRBD1
abundance: NA
v_gene: TRBV6-5
j_gene: TRBJ1-3
len: 15
CDR3nt: TGTGCCAGCAGCGGGACAGGGGAGTCTGGAAACACCATATATTTT
CDR3aa: CASSGTGESGNTIYF

d_gene: NA
abundance: NA
v_gene: TRBV20-1
j_gene: TRBJ1-5
len: 13
CDR3nt: TGCAGTGCTAGTTGGGGGGGCAATCAGCCCCAGCATTTT
CDR3aa: CSASWGGNQPQHF

d_gene: TRBD1
abundance: NA
v_gene: TRBV6-4
j_gene: TRBJ1-1
len: 16
CDR3nt: TGTGCCAGCAAGAATACGGGACAGGGAGGGTACACTGAAGCTTTCTTT
CDR3aa: CASKNTGQGGYTEAFF

d_gene: NA
abundance: many
v_gene: TRBV4-2
j_gene: TRBJ1-6
len: 16
CDR3nt: TGTGCCAGCAGCCAAGTGGCTACAGAAAATAATTCACCCCTCCACTTT
CDR3aa: CASSQVATENNSPLHF

d_gene: NA
abundance: NA
v_gene: TRBV5-1
j_gene: TRBJ2-3
len: 16
CDR3nt: TGCGCCAGCAGCCCTGGAGGGGCAGTAAGCACAGATACGCAGTATTTT
CDR3aa: CASSPGGAVSTDTQYF

d_gene: NA
abundance: NA
v_gene: TRBV6-5
j_gene: TRBJ1-4
len: 14
CDR3nt: TGTGCCAGCAGACAAAGGGGGGGGCCGGGGAAACTGTTTTTT
CDR3aa: CASRQRGGPGKLFF

d_gene: TRBD1
abundance: NA
v_gene: TRBV2
j_gene: TRBJ1-4
len: 15
CDR3nt: TGTGCCAGCAGACTAGGGACAGCGCTAAATGAAAAACTGTTTTTT
CDR3aa: CASRLGTALNEKLFF